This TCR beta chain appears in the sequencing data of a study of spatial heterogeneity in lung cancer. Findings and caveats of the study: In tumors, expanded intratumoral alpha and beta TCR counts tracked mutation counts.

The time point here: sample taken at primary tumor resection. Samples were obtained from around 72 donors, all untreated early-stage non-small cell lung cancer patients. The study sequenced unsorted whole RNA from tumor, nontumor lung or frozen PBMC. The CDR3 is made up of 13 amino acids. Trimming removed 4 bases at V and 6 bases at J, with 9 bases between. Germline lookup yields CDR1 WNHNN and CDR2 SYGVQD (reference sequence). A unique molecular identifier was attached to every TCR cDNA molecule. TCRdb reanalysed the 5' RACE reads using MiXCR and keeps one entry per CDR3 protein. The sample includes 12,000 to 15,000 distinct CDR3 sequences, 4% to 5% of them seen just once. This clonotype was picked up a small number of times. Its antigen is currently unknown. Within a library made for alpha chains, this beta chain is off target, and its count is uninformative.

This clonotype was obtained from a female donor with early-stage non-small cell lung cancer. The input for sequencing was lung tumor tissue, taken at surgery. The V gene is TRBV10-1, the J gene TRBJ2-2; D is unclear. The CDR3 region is CASSVDASGELFF. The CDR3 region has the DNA TGCGCCAGCAGTGTGGACGCCTCCGGGGAGCTGTTTTTT.